This record looks at one T cell receptor beta chain sequence and its context. Its antigen is undetermined. The V gene's germline CDR1 is MNHNY and CDR2 SVGAGI (reference sequence). V gave up 4 bases and J gave up 6 bases; unmatched junction bases: 5. CDR3 length: 14 residues. The data derive from a study of OX40 agonist ivuxolimab in advanced cancers. For the study at large: Three patients showed partial responses: one hepatocellular carcinoma and two cutaneous melanoma cases.

Libraries were prepared by immunoSEQ multiplex PCR; TCRdb keeps only in-frame clonotypes and omits some of them. This sample has more than 100,000 clones, with 93% found just once. Findings and caveats of the study: At 0.1-3.0 mg/kg, partial responders had clonal expansion among the lowest observed.

The V call is TRBV6-6, the J call TRBJ2-4; 8 bases align to TRBD1. The receptor was isolated from an adult with an advanced solid tumor such as melanoma, head and neck, liver or kidney cancer. Specimen: CD4+ or CD8+ T cells sorted from blood, collected in a trial of the OX40 agonist ivuxolimab. CDR3 protein: CASSWGQAGNIQYF. The CDR3 DNA follows: TGTGCCAGCAGTTGGGGACAGGCAGGAAACATTCAGTACTTC.